This T cell receptor beta chain was sequenced in a study of T cell repertoires in cytomegalovirus infection (dated by TCRdb to between 2018 and 2021). Looking at the study overall: Peptide stimulations targeted recently identified HLA-C-restricted CMV epitopes, whose presentation resists viral immunomodulation, together with well-studied HLA-B-restricted epitopes. Donor HLA type was relevant to the analysis, because carriage of CMV infection together with the matching HLA type was indicated by public TCR beta signatures. Study-wide findings and limitations: The ex vivo response was dominated by HLA-C-restricted CMV-specific TCR beta clonotypes, and the single most frequent clonotype in two of eight donors was supplied by these HLA-C-restricted clonotypes. Carriers of CMV infection plus the relevant HLA type were discriminated by the cumulative frequency of public TCR beta family members in the study cohort and in an independent roughly 370-donor cohort.

Reads for this sample came from an Illumina HiSeq 1500. TCRdb redid the processing of the public reads, applying fastp at Q25 and MiXCR, and retained in-frame beta chains. Entries that share a CDR3 protein sequence are merged under the most common genes and DNA. Recorded for this sample are approximately 150,000 distinct CDR3 sequences; less than 25% of them occurred a single time. Jointly, the top ten make up 25% of the sample. Taken from the germline V gene (reference sequence), the CDR1 and CDR2 loops are LNHNV and YYDKDF. V loses 0 bases, J loses 1 base, and the germline ends lie 9 bases apart. Including cysteine and phenylalanine, the CDR3 has 15 amino acids. Only the CDR3 DNA is retained, 45 bases long and in frame from the first base. This clonotype was observed a few times. Its target antigen remains unknown. No base qualities exist here, and no much larger clone lies one base off it. The treatment or condition tag for this specimen amounts to: in vitro stimulation with specific CMV peptide epitopes to enrich CMV-specific T cells.

This material consisted of CD8+ T cells from cultured PBMCs, taken from culture after CMV antigen stimulation. The sequence is built from TRBV15 and TRBJ1-2; 5 matching bases give a weak D call of TRBD1. This clonotype was obtained from a human donor in good health (CMV status not recorded). Some clones in this sample may be carry-over from other donors' samples. CDR3 protein: CATSRDLDSNYGYTF. The sequence in DNA is TGTGCCACCAGCAGAGATCTCGACAGTAACTATGGCTACACCTTC.